This record looks at one T cell receptor beta chain sequence and its context. The data belong to a study of blood T cell repertoires in COVID-19. At the level of the study: Collection of acute and convalescent COVID-19 samples took place in the United States, Italy and Spain.

Assay: immunoSEQ multiplex PCR; the TCRdb copy retains only in-frame clones and omits some. The data show 250,000 to 350,000 clones, approximately 90% seen once. CDR1 and CDR2 (germline): SGHDT, YYEEEE. The CDR3 runs 15 residues. With 4 bases removed from V and 1 base from J, the gap between germline ends came to 11 bases. Enrollees, roughly 18 to 90 years old, lived in fewer than 25 US areas. Clinical history as reported by participants underpinned cohort assignment. Each recovered donor of Cohort 3 presented with two negative PCRs, clearance, or symptom resolution. The gene calls are TRBV5-6 and TRBJ2-2, with D possibly being TRBD2 (5 bases). This clonotype was sampled from a woman aged 45-65 years who had recovered from COVID-19. Material for sequencing was PBMCs or T cells enriched from blood (not recorded which). CDR3 region: CASSIWRRNTGELFF. CDR3 sequence (DNA): TGTGCCAGCAGCATATGGAGGAGGAACACCGGGGAGCTGTTTTTT.